This T cell receptor beta chain came from a study of cytomegalovirus exposure and HLA in healthy donors. With respect to this clone: The antigen is not known.

Sequenced by immunoSEQ multiplex PCR; TCRdb stores in-frame clones only, minus some. This sample carries roughly 250,000 clones, 85% to 90% of them seen once, and the ten largest clones take approximately 0.34%. The CDR3 contains 14 residues. V lost 0 bases, J lost 2 bases, and 8 bases lay in between. CDR1 and CDR2 from the germline V gene are SGHDT and YYEEEE. Separation from the roughly 680-subject first cohort characterized the roughly 120-subject validation cohort, to which the donors belonged. Study outcomes and limitations: The study labeled fewer than 200 TCR beta chains cytomegalovirus-associated. As was reported, the classifier diagnosed cytomegalovirus status with high specificity and sensitivity. A later analysis found first-cohort TCR clusters tended to co-occur in the approximately 120 validation repertoires.

The chain has TRBV5-6 and TRBJ2-5; D uncertain. The sequenced material came from PBMCs. This clonotype was sampled from a woman between 18 and 30 years old in good health and CMV-seronegative. The CDR3 loop is CASSLGSSQETQYF. The CDR3 coding sequence is TGTGCCAGCAGCTTGGGCAGTTCTCAAGAGACCCAGTACTTC. Drawing the rest from reference TRBV5-6 and TRBJ2-5, the complete variable domain is DAGVTQSPTHLIKTRGQQVTLRCSPKSGHDTVSWYQQALGQGPQFIFQYYEEEERQRGNFPDRFSGHQFPNYSSELNVNALLLGDSALYLCASSLGSSQETQYFGPGTRLLVL.